The 10 T cell receptor beta chains in this list originate from one sample, sequenced in a study of graft-versus-host responses after intestinal transplantation. Processing was applied to graft tissue in order to liberate intraepithelial and lamina propria lymphocytes. Libraries were prepared by immunoSEQ multiplex PCR; TCRdb keeps only in-frame clonotypes and omits some of them. The table records about 37,000 clones, about 90% of them present only once. Source: ileum tissue, taken almost 210 days after intestinal transplant. The source of these receptors is a human patient who received an intestinal transplant, so some T cells may come from the graft donor.

The J gene is TRBJ1-6, the V gene TRBV6-1; D call uncertain. The CDR3 contains 14 residues. Trimming left V 7 bases short and J 0 bases short, with 7 bases between. Germline assignment: CDR1 MNHNS and CDR2 SASEGT. The CDR3 region has the DNA TGTGCCAGCACTGAGAGCTCCTATAATTCACCCCTCCACTTT. Its translation is CASTESSYNSPLHF.

This rearrangement joins TRBV5-1 to TRBJ1-3; D not resolved. Trimming took 1 base from V and 0 from J, leaving 11 bases between them. The germline gives CDR1 SGHRS, CDR2 YFSETQ. CDR3 size: 16 residues. The CDR3 coding sequence is TGCGCCAGCAGCTTGTCGGCCCATGGCTCTGGAAACACCATATATTTT. Translating it yields CASSLSAHGSGNTIYF.

The CDR3 DNA sequence: TGTGCCAGCAGCTTAGGGAGGGCCCTCTATGGCTACACCTTC. It is translated as CASSLGRALYGYTF. The V gene is TRBV13, the J gene TRBJ1-2; D is undetermined. This CDR3 comprises 14 residues. Deletions cut 0 bases from V and 4 bases from J, with 9 bases between. Germline V gene data show CDR1 as PRHDT and CDR2 as FYEKMQ (reference sequence).

This clone was seen only once. This chain uses TRBV19 with TRBJ2-1; 8 positions agree with TRBD1. The germline gives CDR1 LNHDA, CDR2 SQIVND (reference sequence). V was clipped by 3 bases and J by 0 bases; unmatched bases: 10. This CDR3 has 18 amino acids. CDR3 DNA: TGTGCCAGTAGTATGAACAGGGGGACCCTGAGCTCCTACAATGAGCAGTTCTTC. Residues: CASSMNRGTLSSYNEQFF.

V gene TRBV5-6 combines with J gene TRBJ1-5; possible D gene TRBD1, 6 bases. This CDR3 region has 14 residues. The germline V gene has CDR1 SGHDT and CDR2 YYEEEE. Trimming left V 2 bases short and J 7 bases short, with 13 bases between. The CDR3 sequence is CASSFGGVEQPQHF. The CDR3 nucleotides are TGTGCCAGCAGCTTTGGGGGCGTTGAGCAGCCCCAGCATTTT.

This chain joins TRBV18 and TRBJ2-2, with 7 bases identical to TRBD1. The V segment lost 0 bases and the J segment 5 bases; nucleotides outside the gene matches: 6. The germline V gene has CDR1 KGHSH and CDR2 LQKENI. The CDR3 extends over 16 amino acids. CDR3 loop: CASSPPNRGRTGELFF. The CDR3 DNA reads as TGTGCCAGCTCACCACCGAACAGGGGTAGGACCGGGGAGCTGTTTTTT.

The chain employs TRBV11-2 and TRBJ2-1, with TRBD2 matching 11 bases. Germline trimming cut 4 bases from V and 4 bases from J; bases unmatched to any gene: 3. The CDR3 spans 15 residues. The germline gives CDR1 SGHAT, CDR2 FQNNGV. CDR3 bases: TGTGCCAGCAGCTCCCGGACTAGCGGGTACAATGAGCAGTTCTTC. Its protein product is CASSSRTSGYNEQFF. Full variable domain (rest looked up from reference TRBV11-2 and TRBJ2-1): EAGVAQSPRYKIIEKRQSVAFWCNPISGHATLYWYQQILGQGPKLLIQFQNNGVVDDSQLPKDRFSAERLKGVDSTLKIQPAKLEDSAVYLCASSSRTSGYNEQFFGPGTRLTVL.

This chain uses TRBV2 with TRBJ1-1; D gene unclear. CDR3 size: 13 residues. Per germline, CDR1 SNHLY and CDR2 FYNNEI. V was shortened by 3 bases and J by 1 base, with 6 bases between the two germline ends. The CDR3 bases are TGTGCCAGCAGTGAGTGGGGGAACACTGAAGCTTTCTTT. Translated: CASSEWGNTEAFF.

The rearrangement uses TRBV28 and TRBJ2-7; D is perhaps TRBD1 (7 bases). This CDR3 is 15 amino acids long. Germline CDR1 MDHEN, CDR2 SYDVKM. Trimming pared 5 bases from V and 3 bases from J, leaving 17 bases between. DNA of the CDR3: TGTGCCAGCAGTATCCAGGGGGGATACCTCTACGAGCAGTACTTC. Protein: CASSIQGGYLYEQYF.

Points on this clone: Distinct nucleotide sequences in the sample also encode this CDR3. The chain carries TRBV7-2 and TRBJ2-7, with 8 bases lining up with TRBD2. The J segment lost 4 bases and the V segment lost 3 bases, leaving 5 bases of the junction unmatched. CDR3 size: 14 residues. Germline V gene lookup returns CDR1 SGHTA and CDR2 FQGNSA. CDR3 amino acids: CASSLAGGRYEQYF. CDR3 bases: TGTGCCAGCAGCTTGGCGGGGGGTAGGTACGAGCAGTACTTC.